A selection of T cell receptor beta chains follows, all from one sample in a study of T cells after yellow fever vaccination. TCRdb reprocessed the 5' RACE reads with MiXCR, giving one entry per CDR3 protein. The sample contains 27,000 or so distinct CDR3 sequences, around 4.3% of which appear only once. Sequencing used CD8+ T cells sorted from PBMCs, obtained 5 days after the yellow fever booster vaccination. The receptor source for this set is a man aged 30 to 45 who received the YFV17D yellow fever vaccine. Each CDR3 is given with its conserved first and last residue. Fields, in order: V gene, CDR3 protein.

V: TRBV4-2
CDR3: CASSQWDTGTVEGETQYF

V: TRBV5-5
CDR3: CASTRDRGDYEQYF

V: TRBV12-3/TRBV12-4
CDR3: CASSNANRLRGTEAFF

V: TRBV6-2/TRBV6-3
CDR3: CASSYSNSQVRGGSNTGELFF

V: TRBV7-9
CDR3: CASSLGGGEQFF

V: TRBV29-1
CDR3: CSVDRQGESSYEQYF

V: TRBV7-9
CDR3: CASSFGDFGNTIYF

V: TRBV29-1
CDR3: CSVDGRSSSYNEQFF

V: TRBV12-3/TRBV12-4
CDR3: CASSWNTEAFF

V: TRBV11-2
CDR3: CASSWDTEWGQYF

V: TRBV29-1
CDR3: CSFWTGAYEQYF

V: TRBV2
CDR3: CACSSRTAILVATGELFF

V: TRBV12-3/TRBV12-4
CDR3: CASSFFVSGSYNEQFF

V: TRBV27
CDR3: CASRSGANVLTF

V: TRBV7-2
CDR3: CASLMGVKTTDTQYF

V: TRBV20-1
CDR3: CSGLGFGNEQFF

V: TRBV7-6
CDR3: CASSLGLAGGGHNEQFF

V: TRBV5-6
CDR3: CASSLAGDEQFF

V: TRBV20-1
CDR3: CSGWTSGDYEQYF

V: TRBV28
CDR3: CASSLTAGAAYNEQFF

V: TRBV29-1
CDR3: CSVLTGASYEQYF

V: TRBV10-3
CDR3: CAISEANIQYF

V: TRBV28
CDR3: CASRPLTSGKETQYF

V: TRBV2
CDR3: CASRTPATSGITDTQYF

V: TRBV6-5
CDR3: CASSSRMGEADTQYF

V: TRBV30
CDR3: CAWSVPGFSYEQYF

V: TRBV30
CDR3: CARGASGANEQFF

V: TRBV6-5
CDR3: CASSRMEGEQFF

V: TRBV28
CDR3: CASSLSGGGSSYNEQFF

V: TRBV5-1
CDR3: CASSLPDEQFF

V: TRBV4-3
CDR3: CASSQGLAGWTGELFF

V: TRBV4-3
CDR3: CASSERDGELFF

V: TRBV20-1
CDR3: CSARSLDRGRYEQYF

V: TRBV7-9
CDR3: CASSNTGTSEAFF

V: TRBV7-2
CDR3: CASSFLSGQETQYF

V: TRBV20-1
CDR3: CSARVRVKDTDTQYF

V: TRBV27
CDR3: CASSLSTSGKETQYF

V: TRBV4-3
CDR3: CASSQGTISTDTQYF